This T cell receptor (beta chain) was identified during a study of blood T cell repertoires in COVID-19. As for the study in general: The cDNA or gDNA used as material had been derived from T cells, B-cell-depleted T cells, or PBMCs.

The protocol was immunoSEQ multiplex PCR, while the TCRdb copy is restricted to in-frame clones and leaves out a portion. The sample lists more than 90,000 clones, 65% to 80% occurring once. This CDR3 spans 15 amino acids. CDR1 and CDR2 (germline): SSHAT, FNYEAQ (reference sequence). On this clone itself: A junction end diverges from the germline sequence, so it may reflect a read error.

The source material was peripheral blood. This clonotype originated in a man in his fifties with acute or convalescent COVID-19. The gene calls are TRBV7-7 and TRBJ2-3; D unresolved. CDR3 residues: CASSLGEASTDTQYF. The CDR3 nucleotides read TGTGCTAGCAGCTTAGGTGAAGCTAGCACAGATACGCAGTATTTT. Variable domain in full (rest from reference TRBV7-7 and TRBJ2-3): GAGVSQSPRYKVTKRGQDVTLRCDPISSHATLYWYQQALGQGPEFLTYFNYEAQPDKSGLPSDRFSAERPEGSISTLTIQRTEQRDSAMYRCASSLGEASTDTQYFGPGTRLTVL.